The 10 T cell receptor beta chains listed next were all sequenced from one sample in a study of blood T cell repertoires in COVID-19. Libraries were prepared by immunoSEQ multiplex PCR; TCRdb keeps only in-frame clonotypes and omits some of them. The sample lists about 410,000 clones, over 75% seen once, with under 2% in the top ten. Sequencing input: peripheral blood. The receptors derive from a middle-aged woman with COVID-19, enrolled during active disease.

The chain carries TRBV5-8 and TRBJ1-5; D might be TRBD1 (5 bases). Trimming took off 0 bases at V and 5 bases at J, with 12 bases between the two ends. The CDR3 contains 15 residues. The germline gives CDR1 SGHTS, CDR2 YDEGEE. CDR3 nucleotide sequence: TGTGCCAGCAGCTTGGGAACCCTAGGGGATCAGCCCCAGCATTTT. This codes for CASSLGTLGDQPQHF.

The V and J genes are TRBV7-2 and TRBJ1-1; 8 bases map to TRBD1. V dropped 10 bases and J dropped 2; count of bases not matched to a gene: 9. This CDR3 is 14 amino acids long. CDR1 SGHTA and CDR2 FQGNSA come from the germline V gene. In nucleotides, the CDR3 is TGTGCCACAATCAGAGACAGGGGAAACACTGAAGCTTTCTTT. Amino acid sequence: CATIRDRGNTEAFF.

The V call is TRBV27, the J call TRBJ1-6; D not resolved. Trimming removed 3 bases at V and 2 bases at J, with 5 bases between. Germline CDR1 reads MNHEY; CDR2 reads SMNVEV (reference sequence). This CDR3 region has 14 residues. CDR3 residues: CASSFIPYNSPLHF. The CDR3 nucleotides read TGTGCCAGCAGTTTTATTCCCTATAATTCACCCCTCCACTTT.

The genes are TRBV10-3 and TRBJ1-1, with D hard to call. V lost 4 bases to trimming and J lost 4 bases, with 13 bases between them. The CDR3 is 14 amino acids. Per germline, CDR1 ENHRY and CDR2 SYGVKD. The CDR3 spells CAISVVKGGTEAFF. For the CDR3, the DNA is TGTGCCATCAGTGTAGTCAAGGGAGGCACTGAAGCTTTCTTT.

The chain links TRBV7-9 to TRBJ2-2, with TRBD1 matching over 11 bases. Germline V gene data show CDR1 as SEHNR and CDR2 as FQNEAQ (reference sequence). The CDR3 consists of 15 residues. V lost 6 bases to trimming and J lost 7 bases; unmatched junction nucleotides: 7. The CDR3 DNA is TGTGCCAGCAGTTCCGGGACAGGGGGTAACGGGGAGCTGTTTTTT. Amino acid sequence: CASSSGTGGNGELFF.

This clone was recorded once. This chain's CDR3 is CASSWEGGGYEQYF. The CDR3 nucleotides are TGCGCCAGCAGCTGGGAGGGCGGGGGCTACGAGCAGTACTTC. The chain links TRBV5-1 to TRBJ2-7; 7 bases map to TRBD2. The CDR3 is made up of 14 amino acids. J gave up 3 bases and V 3 bases, and 6 bases lay outside the gene matches. The germline V gene encodes CDR1 SGHRS and CDR2 YFSETQ. The variable domain in full, with the rest retrieved from reference TRBV5-1 and TRBJ2-7, is KAGVTQTPRYLIKTRGQQVTLSCSPISGHRSVSWYQQTPGQGLQFLFEYFSETQRNKGNFPGRFSGRQFSNSRSEMNVSTLELGDSALYLCASSWEGGGYEQYFGPGTRLTVT.

The chain is built from TRBV19 and TRBJ2-1; TRBD1 might be the D (5 bases). CDR3 length equals 16 residues. Germline V gives CDR1 LNHDA, CDR2 SQIVND (reference sequence). Trimming took 4 bases from V and 12 from J, leaving 25 bases between them. The CDR3 spells CASSTPQRQLWATQFF. CDR3 nucleotides: TGTGCCAGTAGTACCCCACAACGACAGTTATGGGCCACGCAGTTCTTC.

V is TRBV7-9 and J is TRBJ1-2; 8 bases agree with TRBD1. V shed 6 bases, J shed 2 bases, and the junction held 8 bases outside the gene matches. The CDR3 has 15 amino acids. From germline, CDR1 is SEHNR and CDR2 FQNEAQ (reference sequence). The DNA of the CDR3 is TGTGCCAGCAGACGCGGGCAGGGGGCAAACTATGGCTACACCTTC. It codes for CASRRGQGANYGYTF.

The chain couples TRBV30 to TRBJ1-4, with D tentatively TRBD1 (5 bases). Trimming stripped 0 bases from V and 2 bases from J, with 10 bases between. This CDR3 is 15 amino acids long. Germline V gene lookup returns CDR1 GTSNPN and CDR2 SVGIG (reference sequence). This CDR3 reads CAWSVGASTNEKLFF. DNA of the CDR3: TGTGCCTGGAGTGTAGGGGCCTCGACTAATGAAAAACTGTTTTTT.

The CDR3 protein is CASSFGRYYGYTF. The CDR3 nucleotides read TGTGCCAGCAGTTTTGGCAGGTACTATGGCTACACCTTC. V and J are TRBV12-3 or TRBV12-4 and TRBJ1-2; the D is unclear. The CDR3 sequence is 13 residues long. V was trimmed by 3 bases and J by 3 bases, leaving 8 bases between them.